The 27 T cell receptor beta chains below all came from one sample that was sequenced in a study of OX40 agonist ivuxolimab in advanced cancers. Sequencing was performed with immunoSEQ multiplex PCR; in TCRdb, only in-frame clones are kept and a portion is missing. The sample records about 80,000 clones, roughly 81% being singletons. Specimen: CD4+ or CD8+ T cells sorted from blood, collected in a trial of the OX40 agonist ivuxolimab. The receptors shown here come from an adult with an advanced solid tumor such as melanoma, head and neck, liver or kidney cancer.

CDR3 DNA: TGTGCCAGCAGCTTGGGAATAGGGACTAGCGGGAGTGCCAAAAACATTCAGTACTTC. Protein: CASSLGIGTSGSAKNIQYF. This chain connects TRBV5-4 to TRBJ2-4; 14 nucleotides match TRBD2. The germline V gene has CDR1 SGHNT and CDR2 YYREEE (reference sequence). This CDR3 contains 19 residues. V shed 0 bases, J shed 1 base, and the junction held 6 bases outside the gene matches.

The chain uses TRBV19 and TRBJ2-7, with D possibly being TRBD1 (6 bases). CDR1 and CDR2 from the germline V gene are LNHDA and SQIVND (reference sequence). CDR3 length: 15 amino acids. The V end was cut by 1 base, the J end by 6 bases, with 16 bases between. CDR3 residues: CASSIGTGRIGEQYF. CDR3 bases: TGTGCCAGTAGTATAGGCACAGGGCGGATCGGCGAGCAGTACTTC.

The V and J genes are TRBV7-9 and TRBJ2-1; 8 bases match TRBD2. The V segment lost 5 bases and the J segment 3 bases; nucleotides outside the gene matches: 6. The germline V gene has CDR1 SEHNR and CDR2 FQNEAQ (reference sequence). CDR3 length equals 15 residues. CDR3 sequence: CASSPGRVRYNEQFF. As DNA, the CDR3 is TGTGCCAGCAGCCCCGGGAGGGTCCGCTACAATGAGCAGTTCTTC. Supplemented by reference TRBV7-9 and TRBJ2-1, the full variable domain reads DTGVSQNPRHKITKRGQNVTFRCDPISEHNRLYWYRQTLGQGPEFLTYFQNEAQLEKSRLLSDRFSAERPKGSFSTLEIQRTEQGDSAMYLCASSPGRVRYNEQFFGPGTRLTVL.

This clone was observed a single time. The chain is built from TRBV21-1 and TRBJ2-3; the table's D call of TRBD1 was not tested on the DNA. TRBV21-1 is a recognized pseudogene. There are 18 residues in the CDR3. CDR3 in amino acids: CASPLWGQVVSSTDTQYF. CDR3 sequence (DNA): TGTGCCAGCCCTTTATGGGGGCAGGTTGTTTCGTCGACAGATACGCAGTATTTT.

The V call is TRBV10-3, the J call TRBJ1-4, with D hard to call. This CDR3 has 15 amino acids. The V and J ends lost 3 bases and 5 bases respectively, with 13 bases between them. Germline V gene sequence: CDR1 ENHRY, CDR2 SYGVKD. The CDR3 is CAISERGGTNEKLFF. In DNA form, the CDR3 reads TGTGCCATCAGTGAACGCGGCGGCACCAATGAAAAACTGTTTTTT.

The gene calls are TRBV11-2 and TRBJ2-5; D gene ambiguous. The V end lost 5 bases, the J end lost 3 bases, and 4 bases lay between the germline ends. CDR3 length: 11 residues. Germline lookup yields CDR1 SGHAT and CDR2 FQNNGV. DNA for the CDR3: TGTGCCAGCAGCAACAAAGAGACCCAGTACTTC. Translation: CASSNKETQYF.

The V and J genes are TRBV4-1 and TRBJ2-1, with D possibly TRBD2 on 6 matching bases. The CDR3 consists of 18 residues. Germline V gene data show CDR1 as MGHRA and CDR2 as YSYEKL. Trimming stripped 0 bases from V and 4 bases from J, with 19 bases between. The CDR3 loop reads CASSQDTGDVTIYNEQFF. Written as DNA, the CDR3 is TGCGCCAGCAGCCAAGATACGGGGGACGTTACTATTTACAATGAGCAGTTCTTC.

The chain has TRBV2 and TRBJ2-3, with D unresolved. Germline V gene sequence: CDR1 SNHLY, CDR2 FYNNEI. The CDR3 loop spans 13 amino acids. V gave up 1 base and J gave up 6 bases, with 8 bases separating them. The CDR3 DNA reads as TGTGCCAGCAGTGAAGAAATGTATGATACGCAGTATTTT. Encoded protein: CASSEEMYDTQYF.

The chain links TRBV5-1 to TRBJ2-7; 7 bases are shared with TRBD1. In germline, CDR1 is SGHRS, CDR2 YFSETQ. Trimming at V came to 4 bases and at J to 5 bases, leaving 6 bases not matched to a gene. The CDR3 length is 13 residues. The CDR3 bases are TGCGCCAGCAGCGAGACAGGGATCGACGAGCAGTACTTC. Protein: CASSETGIDEQYF.

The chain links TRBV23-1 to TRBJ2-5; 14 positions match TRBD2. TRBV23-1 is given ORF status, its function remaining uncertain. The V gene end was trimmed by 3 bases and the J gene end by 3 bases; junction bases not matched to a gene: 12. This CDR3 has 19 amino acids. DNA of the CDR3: TGCGCCAGCAGTCATCCGGGACTAGCGGGAGATGGTTTAGAAGAGACCCAGTACTTC. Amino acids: CASSHPGLAGDGLEETQYF.

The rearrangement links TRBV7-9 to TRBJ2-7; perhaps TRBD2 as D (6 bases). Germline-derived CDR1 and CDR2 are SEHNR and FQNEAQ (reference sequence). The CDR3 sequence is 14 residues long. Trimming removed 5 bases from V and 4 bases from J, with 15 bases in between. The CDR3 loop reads CASSPGRGVYEQYF. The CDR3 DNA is TGTGCCAGCAGCCCCGGGAGAGGGGTTTACGAGCAGTACTTC.

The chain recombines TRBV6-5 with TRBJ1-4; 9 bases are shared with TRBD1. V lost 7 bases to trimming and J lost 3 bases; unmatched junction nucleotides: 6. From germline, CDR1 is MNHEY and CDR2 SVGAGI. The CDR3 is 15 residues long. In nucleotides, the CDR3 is TGTGCCAGCAACTCGTGGGACAGGGCTAATGAAAAACTGTTTTTT. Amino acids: CASNSWDRANEKLFF.

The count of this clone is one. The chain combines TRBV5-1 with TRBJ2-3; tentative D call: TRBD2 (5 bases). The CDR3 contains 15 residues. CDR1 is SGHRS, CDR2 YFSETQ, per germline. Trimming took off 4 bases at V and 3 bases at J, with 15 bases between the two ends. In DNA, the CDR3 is TGCGCCAGCAGCCTCGGGATTTTGCGAACAGATACGCAGTATTTT. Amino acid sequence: CASSLGILRTDTQYF.

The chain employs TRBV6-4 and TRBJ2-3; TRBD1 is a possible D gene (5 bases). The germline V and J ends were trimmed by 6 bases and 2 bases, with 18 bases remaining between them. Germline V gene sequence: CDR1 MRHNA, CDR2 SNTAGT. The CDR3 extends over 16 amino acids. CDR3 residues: CASSATWTHLTDTQYF. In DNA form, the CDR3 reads TGTGCCAGCAGCGCGACGTGGACACACCTCACAGATACGCAGTATTTT.

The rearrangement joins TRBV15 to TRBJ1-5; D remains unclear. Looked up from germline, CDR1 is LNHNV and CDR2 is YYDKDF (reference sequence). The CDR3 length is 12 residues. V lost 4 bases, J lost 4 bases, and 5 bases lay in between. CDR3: CATSNQNQPQHF. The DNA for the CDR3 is TGTGCCACCAGCAACCAGAATCAGCCCCAGCATTTT.

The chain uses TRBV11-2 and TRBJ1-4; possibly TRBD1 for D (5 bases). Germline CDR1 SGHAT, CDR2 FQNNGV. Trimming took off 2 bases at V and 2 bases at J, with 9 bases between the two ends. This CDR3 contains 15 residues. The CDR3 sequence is CASSLIGATNEKLFF. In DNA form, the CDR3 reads TGTGCCAGCAGCTTAATAGGGGCTACTAATGAAAAACTGTTTTTT.

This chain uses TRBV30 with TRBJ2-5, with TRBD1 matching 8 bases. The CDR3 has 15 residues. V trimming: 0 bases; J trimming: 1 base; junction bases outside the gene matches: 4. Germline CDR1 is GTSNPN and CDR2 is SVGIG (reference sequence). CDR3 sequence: CAWSVVTGGQETQYF. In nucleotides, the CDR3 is TGTGCCTGGAGTGTGGTAACAGGGGGCCAAGAGACCCAGTACTTC.

The CDR3 region has the DNA TGTGCCAGCAGCTTAGTTCCGGGTACCTATGGCTACACCTTC. Translating gives CASSLVPGTYGYTF. This chain links TRBV7-2 with TRBJ1-2; D unclear. Germline V gene lookup returns CDR1 SGHTA and CDR2 FQGNSA. This CDR3 is 14 amino acids long. Trimming cost V 1 base and J 4 bases, with 10 bases left between them.

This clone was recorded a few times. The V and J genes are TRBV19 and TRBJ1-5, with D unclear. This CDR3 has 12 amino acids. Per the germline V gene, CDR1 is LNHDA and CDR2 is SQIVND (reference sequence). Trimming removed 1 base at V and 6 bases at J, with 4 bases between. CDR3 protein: CASSIVGQPQHF. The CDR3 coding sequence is TGTGCCAGTAGTATAGTGGGTCAGCCCCAGCATTTT.

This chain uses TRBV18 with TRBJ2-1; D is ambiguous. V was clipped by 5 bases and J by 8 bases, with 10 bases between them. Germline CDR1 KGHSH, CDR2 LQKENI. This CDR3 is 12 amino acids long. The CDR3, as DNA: TGTGCCAGCTCAACTGAGCAGGATGAGCAGTTCTTC. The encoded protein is CASSTEQDEQFF.

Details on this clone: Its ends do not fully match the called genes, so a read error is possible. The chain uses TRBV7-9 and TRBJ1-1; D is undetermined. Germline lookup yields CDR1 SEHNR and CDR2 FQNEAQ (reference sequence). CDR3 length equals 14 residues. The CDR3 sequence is CASSLEGGLPSWIF. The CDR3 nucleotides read TGTGCCAGCAGCTTAGAGGGAGGGTTACCCAGCTGGATCTTT.

The CDR3 DNA is TGTGCCAGCAGCCCGGAGGTCGTAGGGCCCTACGAGCAGTACTTC. Amino acid sequence: CASSPEVVGPYEQYF. This chain links TRBV5-6 with TRBJ2-7; tentative D call: TRBD2 (5 bases). Germline assignment: CDR1 SGHDT and CDR2 YYEEEE. V was pared by 4 bases and J by 2 bases, with 16 bases between. The CDR3 is 15 residues long.

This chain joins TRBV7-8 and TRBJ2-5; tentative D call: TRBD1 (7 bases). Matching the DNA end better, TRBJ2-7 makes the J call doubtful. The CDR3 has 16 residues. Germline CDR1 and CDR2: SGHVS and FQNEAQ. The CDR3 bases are TGTGCCAGCAGCTTAGCGCGGGGACAGTTCTTTTACGAGCAGTACTTC. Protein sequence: CASSLARGQFFYEQYF.

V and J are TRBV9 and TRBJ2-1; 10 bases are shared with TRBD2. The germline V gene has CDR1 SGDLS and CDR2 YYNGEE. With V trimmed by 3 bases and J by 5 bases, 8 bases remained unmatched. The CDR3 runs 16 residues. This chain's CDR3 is CASSDPSGSPDNEQFF. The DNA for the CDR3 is TGTGCCAGCAGCGACCCTAGCGGGAGTCCTGACAATGAGCAGTTCTTC.

CDR3 residues: CASSIDLYQETQYF. CDR3 DNA: TGTGCCAGTAGTATAGATCTATACCAAGAGACCCAGTACTTC. The V gene is TRBV19, the J gene TRBJ2-5; unclear D gene. Germline assignment: CDR1 LNHDA and CDR2 SQIVND (reference sequence). The CDR3 consists of 14 residues. Trimming took 0 bases from V and 0 from J, leaving 5 bases between them.

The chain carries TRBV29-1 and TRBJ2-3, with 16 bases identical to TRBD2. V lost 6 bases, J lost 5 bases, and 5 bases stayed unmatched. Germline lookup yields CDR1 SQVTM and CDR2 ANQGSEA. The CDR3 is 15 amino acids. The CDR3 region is CSVGLAGGPGDTQYF. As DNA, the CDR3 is TGCAGCGTGGGACTAGCGGGAGGGCCGGGAGATACGCAGTATTTT.

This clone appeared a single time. CDR3 in DNA: TGTGCCAGCACCCTCTCGGGTAATTCACCCCTCCACTTT. It encodes CASTLSGNSPLHF. The chain has TRBV28 and TRBJ1-6; no firm D call. V shed 7 bases and J shed 6 bases, with 10 bases lying between them. CDR1 is MDHEN, CDR2 SYDVKM, per germline. This CDR3 has 13 residues.